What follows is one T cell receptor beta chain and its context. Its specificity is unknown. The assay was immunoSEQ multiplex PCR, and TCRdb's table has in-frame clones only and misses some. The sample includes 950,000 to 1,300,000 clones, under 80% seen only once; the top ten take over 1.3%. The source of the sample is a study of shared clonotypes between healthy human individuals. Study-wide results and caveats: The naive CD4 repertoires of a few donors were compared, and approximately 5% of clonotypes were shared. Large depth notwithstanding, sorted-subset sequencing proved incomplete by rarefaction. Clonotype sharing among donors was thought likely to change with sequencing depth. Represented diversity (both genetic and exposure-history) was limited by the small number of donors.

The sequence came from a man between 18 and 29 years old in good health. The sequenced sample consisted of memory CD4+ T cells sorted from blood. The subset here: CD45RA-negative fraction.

CDR3 loop: CASSTTGGVSAFF. DNA of the CDR3: TGTGCCAGTAGTACGACGGGGGGGGTCTCCGCTTTCTTT. This sequence joins TRBV19 and TRBJ1-1, with D possibly TRBD1 on 5 matching bases. This CDR3 is 13 amino acids long. Germline V gene sequence: CDR1 LNHDA, CDR2 SQIVND (reference sequence). V dropped 4 bases and J dropped 11 bases, with 17 bases sitting between them.